The sequence of this TCR beta chain was determined in a study of blood T cell repertoires in COVID-19. At the level of the study: Acute and convalescent COVID-19 samples came from the United States, Italy and Spain. In each case, the material was cDNA or gDNA derived from T cells, B-cell-depleted T cells, or PBMCs.

In germline, CDR1 is KGHSH, CDR2 LQKENI. Trimming took 2 bases from V and 7 from J; bases not matched to a gene: 4. The CDR3 contains 14 residues. Authors' methods: How many nucleated cells were present was estimated from reference gene primer amplification. The method was immunoSEQ multiplex PCR; TCRdb's version includes in-frame clones alone and lacks a portion of them. Clone size and the V and J calls come from that table; the DNA yielded D and trimming. The repertoire consists of some 200,000 clones, with just under 90% occurring once and the leading ten covering under 15%. The sample comprised peripheral blood. The sequence derives from a woman aged 70-85 years with COVID-19, enrolled during active disease. V and J are TRBV18 and TRBJ1-4; 7 bases map to TRBD1. As DNA, the CDR3 is TGTGCCAGCTCACCAGGGACAGTAGGTGAAAAACTGTTTTTT. Its protein is CASSPGTVGEKLFF. Based on the CDR3 plus reference TRBV18 and TRBJ1-4, the full variable domain is NAGVMQNPRHLVRRRGQEARLRCSPMKGHSHVYWYRQLPEEGLKFMVYLQKENIIDESGMPKERFSAEFPKEGPSILRIQQVVRGDSAAYFCASSPGTVGEKLFFGSGTQLSVL.